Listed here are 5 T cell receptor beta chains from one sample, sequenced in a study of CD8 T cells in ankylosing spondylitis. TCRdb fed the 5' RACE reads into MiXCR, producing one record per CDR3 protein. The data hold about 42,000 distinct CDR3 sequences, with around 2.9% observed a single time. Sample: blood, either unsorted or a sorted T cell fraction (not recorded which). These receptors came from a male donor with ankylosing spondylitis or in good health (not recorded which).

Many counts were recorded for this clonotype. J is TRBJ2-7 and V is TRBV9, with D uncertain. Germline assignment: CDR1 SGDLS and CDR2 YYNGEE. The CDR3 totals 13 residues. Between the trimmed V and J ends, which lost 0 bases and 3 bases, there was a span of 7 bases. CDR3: CASSVADYYEQYF. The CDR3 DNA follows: TGTGCCAGCAGCGTAGCTGATTACTACGAGCAGTACTTC.

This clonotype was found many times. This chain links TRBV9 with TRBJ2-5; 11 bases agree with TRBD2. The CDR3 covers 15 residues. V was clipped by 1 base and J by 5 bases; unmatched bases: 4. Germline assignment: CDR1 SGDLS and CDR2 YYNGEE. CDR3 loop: CASSVTSGSGETQYF. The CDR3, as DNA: TGTGCCAGCAGCGTAACTAGCGGGAGTGGGGAGACCCAGTACTTC. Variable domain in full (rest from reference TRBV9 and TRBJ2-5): DSGVTQTPKHLITATGQRVTLRCSPRSGDLSVYWYQQSLDQGLQFLIQYYNGEERAKGNILERFSAQQFPDLHSELNLSSLELGDSALYFCASSVTSGSGETQYFGPGTRLLVL.

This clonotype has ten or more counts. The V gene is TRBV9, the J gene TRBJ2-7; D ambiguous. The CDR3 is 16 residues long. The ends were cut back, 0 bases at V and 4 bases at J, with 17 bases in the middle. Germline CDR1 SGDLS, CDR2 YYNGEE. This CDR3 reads CASSVAPSDGSYEQYF. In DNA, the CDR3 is TGTGCCAGCAGCGTAGCCCCTTCGGACGGAAGTTACGAGCAGTACTTC.

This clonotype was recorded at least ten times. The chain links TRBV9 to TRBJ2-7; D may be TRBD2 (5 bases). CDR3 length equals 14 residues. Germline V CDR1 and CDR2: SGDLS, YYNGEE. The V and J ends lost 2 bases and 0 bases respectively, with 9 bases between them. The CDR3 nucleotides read TGTGCCAGCAGCGTCATGGGGAGCTCCTACGAGCAGTACTTC. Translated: CASSVMGSSYEQYF.

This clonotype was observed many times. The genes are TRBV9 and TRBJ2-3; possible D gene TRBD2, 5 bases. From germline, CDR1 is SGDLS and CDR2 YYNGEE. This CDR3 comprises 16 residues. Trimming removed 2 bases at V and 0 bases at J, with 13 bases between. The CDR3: CASSVQVGGSTDTQYF. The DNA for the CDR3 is TGTGCCAGCAGCGTGCAGGTCGGCGGGAGCACAGATACGCAGTATTTT. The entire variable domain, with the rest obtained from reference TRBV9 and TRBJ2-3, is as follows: DSGVTQTPKHLITATGQRVTLRCSPRSGDLSVYWYQQSLDQGLQFLIQYYNGEERAKGNILERFSAQQFPDLHSELNLSSLELGDSALYFCASSVQVGGSTDTQYFGPGTRLTVL.